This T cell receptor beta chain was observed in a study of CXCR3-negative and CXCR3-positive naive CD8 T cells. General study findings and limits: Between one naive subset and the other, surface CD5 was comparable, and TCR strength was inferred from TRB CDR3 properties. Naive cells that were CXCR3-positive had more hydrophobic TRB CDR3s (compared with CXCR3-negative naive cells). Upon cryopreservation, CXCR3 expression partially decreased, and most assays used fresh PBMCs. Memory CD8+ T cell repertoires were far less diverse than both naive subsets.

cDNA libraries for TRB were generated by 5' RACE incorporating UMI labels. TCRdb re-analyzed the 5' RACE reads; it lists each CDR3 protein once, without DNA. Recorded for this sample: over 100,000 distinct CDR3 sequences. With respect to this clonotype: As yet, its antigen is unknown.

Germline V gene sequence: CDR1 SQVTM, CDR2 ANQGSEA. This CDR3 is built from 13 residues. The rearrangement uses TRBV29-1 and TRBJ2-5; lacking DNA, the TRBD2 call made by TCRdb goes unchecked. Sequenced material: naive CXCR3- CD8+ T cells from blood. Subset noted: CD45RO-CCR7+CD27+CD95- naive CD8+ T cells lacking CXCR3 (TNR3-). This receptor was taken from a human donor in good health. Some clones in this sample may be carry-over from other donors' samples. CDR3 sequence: CSVEWGGFETQYF.